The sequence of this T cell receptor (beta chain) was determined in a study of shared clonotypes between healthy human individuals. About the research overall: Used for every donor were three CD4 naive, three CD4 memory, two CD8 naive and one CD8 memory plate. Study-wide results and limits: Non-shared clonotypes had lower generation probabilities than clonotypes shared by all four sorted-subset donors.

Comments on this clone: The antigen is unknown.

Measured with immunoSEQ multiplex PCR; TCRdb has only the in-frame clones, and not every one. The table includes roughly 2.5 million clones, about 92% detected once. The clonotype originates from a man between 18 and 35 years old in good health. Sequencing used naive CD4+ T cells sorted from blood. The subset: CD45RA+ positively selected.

The CDR3, as DNA: TGTGCCAGCAGCCTCATCTCCTATAATTCACCCCTCCACTTT. It specifies CASSLISYNSPLHF. This chain uses TRBV7-8 with TRBJ1-6; D is unresolved. CDR3 size: 14 residues. V was trimmed by 5 bases and J by 0 bases, leaving 5 bases between them. CDR1 and CDR2 (germline): SGHVS, FQNEAQ.